This T cell receptor (beta chain) is drawn from a study of blood T cell repertoires in COVID-19. Study-level background: In each case, the material was cDNA or gDNA derived from T cells, B-cell-depleted T cells, or PBMCs.

After removal of 4 bases from V and 4 bases from J, the junction contained 3 bases not matched to a gene. This CDR3 has 13 residues. CDR1 is MGHRA and CDR2 is YSYEKL in the germline V gene. Authors' data handling: Reference gene primers were amplified, and this amplification served to estimate nucleated cell counts. This table comes from immunoSEQ multiplex PCR, and its TCRdb copy is limited to in-frame clones, with some not included. V and J calls and clone size follow that table, whereas D and trimming were derived from the DNA. The sample carries 150,000 to 200,000 clones, around 85% recorded once.

The sample was peripheral blood. The chain recombines TRBV4-1 with TRBJ2-5; 7 bases are shared with TRBD1. The sequence was obtained from a man between 60 and 75 years old with active or convalescent COVID-19. The CDR3 bases are TGCGCCAGCAGCCGGGCAGGGGGAGAGACCCAGTACTTC. The encoded protein is CASSRAGGETQYF.